The 23 T cell receptor beta chains given below trace back to one sample, sequenced in a study of blood T cell repertoires in COVID-19. The table came from immunoSEQ multiplex PCR; TCRdb's copy has only in-frame clones and leaves some out. The sample comprises about 220,000 clones, around 81% of which are singletons, and 9.5% to 15% rests with the top ten. The sample consisted of peripheral blood. Receptors originate from a human donor in a cohort sampled during active COVID-19.

The chain is built from TRBV28 and TRBJ2-1, with D possibly TRBD2 on 6 matching bases. The germline CDR1 and CDR2 sequences are MDHEN and SYDVKM. V shed 6 bases and J shed 7 bases, with 13 bases lying between them. CDR3 length: 13 residues. For the CDR3, the DNA is TGTGCCAGCAGCGCGGGAAATATGAATGAGCAGTTCTTC. It yields the protein CASSAGNMNEQFF.

V gene TRBV7-2 combines with J gene TRBJ2-3; 15 bases match TRBD2. The length of the CDR3 is 16 residues. The V gene end was trimmed by 5 bases and the J gene end by 10 bases; junction bases not matched to a gene: 10. The germline V gene has CDR1 SGHTA and CDR2 FQGNSA. CDR3 in DNA: TGTGCCAGCAGCACCTCTTTGGGACTAGCGGGAGGTGCGCAGTATTTT. Protein: CASSTSLGLAGGAQYF.

This clone was detected ten times or more. The chain recombines TRBV18 with TRBJ1-1; tentatively, D is TRBD1 (5 bases). Germline V gives CDR1 KGHSH, CDR2 LQKENI. Trimming left V 3 bases short and J 11 bases short, with 10 bases between. The CDR3 consists of 11 residues. This chain's CDR3 is CASSPQGTAFF. The CDR3 DNA follows: TGTGCCAGCTCACCTCAGGGAACGGCTTTCTTT.

This chain connects TRBV24-1 to TRBJ2-3; D is possibly TRBD1 (6 bases). Germline V CDR1 and CDR2: KGHDR, SFDVKD. The V and J ends lost 5 bases and 2 bases respectively, with 13 bases between them. The CDR3 length is 15 residues. The CDR3 loop reads CATSGQDSITDTQYF. The CDR3, as DNA: TGTGCCACCAGTGGACAGGACAGTATCACAGATACGCAGTATTTT.

The chain is built from TRBV30 and TRBJ2-1, with D maybe TRBD2 (7 bases). Trimming left V 2 bases short and J 6 bases short, with 11 bases between. The CDR3 has 13 amino acids. In germline, CDR1 is GTSNPN, CDR2 SVGIG (reference sequence). Here the CDR3 reads CAWSRGGGNEQFF. DNA for the CDR3: TGTGCCTGGAGTCGAGGGGGGGGCAATGAGCAGTTCTTC. The full variable domain, with the rest looked up from reference TRBV30 and TRBJ2-1, is SQTIHQWPATLVQPVGSPLSLECTVEGTSNPNLYWYRQAAGRGLQLLFYSVGIGQISSEVPQNLSASRPQDRQFILSSKKLLLSDSGFYLCAWSRGGGNEQFFGPGTRLTVL.

The CDR3 bases are TGTGCCAGCAGGCGAGAGACCCAGTACTTC. Protein sequence: CASRRETQYF. This rearrangement joins TRBV6-5 to TRBJ2-5; D ambiguous. This CDR3 has 10 amino acids. The V end lost 6 bases, the J end lost 4 bases, and 3 bases lay between the germline ends. The germline V gene has CDR1 MNHEY and CDR2 SVGAGI.

The chain employs TRBV27 and TRBJ1-2; 8 bases fit TRBD1. The germline gives CDR1 MNHEY, CDR2 SMNVEV (reference sequence). V gave up 5 bases and J gave up 1 base; unmatched junction bases: 12. The CDR3 runs to 17 residues. CDR3 amino acids: CASSQSTGAFGNYGYTF. The DNA for the CDR3 is TGTGCCAGCAGTCAATCGACAGGGGCCTTCGGTAACTATGGCTACACCTTC.

The V and J genes are TRBV6-5 and TRBJ2-7, with TRBD2 identical over 7 bases. Germline lookup yields CDR1 MNHEY and CDR2 SVGAGI. The CDR3 length is 14 residues. Germline trimming cut 3 bases from V and 4 bases from J; bases unmatched to any gene: 6. The CDR3 protein is CASSYDAGVYEQYF. CDR3 nucleotide sequence: TGTGCCAGCAGTTATGACGCGGGGGTTTACGAGCAGTACTTC.

In this sample, this clone turned up once. The chain combines TRBV9 with TRBJ2-2; D gene ambiguous. Germline-derived CDR1 and CDR2 are SGDLS and YYNGEE. V lost 1 base and J lost 2, with 6 bases in between. This CDR3 spans 14 amino acids. The CDR3 sequence: CASSVSVNTGELFF. Here the CDR3 DNA reads TGTGCCAGCAGCGTATCAGTTAACACCGGGGAGCTGTTTTTT.

J is TRBJ2-7 and V is TRBV5-1; D is uncertain. Germline values: CDR1 SGHRS, CDR2 YFSETQ. V was pared by 1 base and J by 1 base, with 9 bases between. The length of the CDR3 is 14 residues. The CDR3 nucleotides are TGCGCCAGCAGCTTGCGTGGGCGTTCCTACGAGCAGTACTTC. This codes for CASSLRGRSYEQYF.

To note about this clone: Other DNA sequences of this sample code for an identical CDR3. V gene TRBV5-1 combines with J gene TRBJ1-1, with TRBD1 as a possible D gene (5 bases). V was trimmed by 0 bases and J by 1 base, leaving 7 bases between them. CDR1 is SGHRS and CDR2 is YFSETQ in the germline V gene. The CDR3 extends over 14 amino acids. The CDR3 coding sequence is TGCGCCAGCAGCTTGGACCAGGGGAACACTGAAGCTTTCTTT. This codes for CASSLDQGNTEAFF.

This clone was counted a few times. The V call is TRBV19, the J call TRBJ2-1, with D unclear. CDR1 is LNHDA, CDR2 SQIVND, per germline (reference sequence). The CDR3 is 11 amino acids. Trimming took off 8 bases at V and 5 bases at J, with 7 bases between the two ends. This chain's CDR3 is CASRRDNEQFF. CDR3 coding DNA: TGTGCCAGTCGCCGGGACAATGAGCAGTTCTTC. The full variable domain, rest sourced from reference TRBV19 and TRBJ2-1, is DGGITQSPKYLFRKEGQNVTLSCEQNLNHDAMYWYRQDPGQGLRLIYYSQIVNDFQKGDIAEGYSVSREKKESFPLTVTSAQKNPTAFYLCASRRDNEQFFGPGTRLTVL.

The CDR3 spells CASSLAPLTGSQFF. CDR3 DNA sequence: TGTGCCAGCAGCTTGGCCCCTTTGACAGGGTCGCAGTTCTTC. The chain joins TRBV5-4 to TRBJ2-1, with TRBD1 identical over 7 bases. The CDR3 spans 14 residues. Per the germline V gene, CDR1 is SGHNT and CDR2 is YYREEE (reference sequence). After removal of 0 bases from V and 12 bases from J, the junction contained 9 bases not matched to a gene.

The chain links TRBV4-1 to TRBJ1-5, with TRBD1 matching over 7 bases. Germline lookup yields CDR1 MGHRA and CDR2 YSYEKL. This CDR3 spans 17 amino acids. V lost 4 bases and J lost 0; bases outside the gene matches: 9. CDR3 DNA: TGCGCCAGCAGCCGGGACCGGGACAGCTATAGCAATCAGCCCCAGCATTTT. Amino acids: CASSRDRDSYSNQPQHF.

V and J are TRBV5-4 and TRBJ2-2, with 7 bases matching TRBD2. Unmatched junction bases numbered 9, after V lost 6 bases and J lost 1 base. The CDR3 runs to 16 residues. The germline V gene encodes CDR1 SGHNT and CDR2 YYREEE (reference sequence). CDR3 protein: CASTWGGSLNTGELFF. CDR3 nucleotide sequence: TGTGCCAGCACCTGGGGGGGGAGCCTGAACACCGGGGAGCTGTTTTTT.

The V call is TRBV5-6, the J call TRBJ2-7; 8 nucleotides line up with TRBD2. J lost 4 bases, V lost 2 bases, and 11 bases had no gene match. Germline V lookup: CDR1 SGHDT, CDR2 YYEEEE. CDR3 length: 16 amino acids. Here the CDR3 reads CASSFYASGGGYEQYF. CDR3 nucleotides: TGTGCCAGCAGCTTTTACGCGAGCGGGGGAGGATACGAGCAGTACTTC.

The chain has TRBV5-1 and TRBJ2-7, with 13 bases identical to TRBD2. Germline V gene lookup returns CDR1 SGHRS and CDR2 YFSETQ. CDR3 length: 15 amino acids. J lost 3 bases, V lost 3 bases, and 3 bases had no gene match. DNA for the CDR3: TGCGCCAGCAGCTCGCGGACTAGCGGGAGCTACGAGCAGTACTTC. As protein: CASSSRTSGSYEQYF.

The V and J genes are TRBV4-3 and TRBJ1-4; TRBD1 matches 7 bases. The length of the CDR3 is 17 residues. CDR1 LGHNA and CDR2 YSLEER come from the germline V gene. Trimming at V came to 1 base and at J to 0 bases, leaving 5 bases not matched to a gene. The CDR3 DNA reads TGCGCCAGCAGCCAAGCGTGGCAGGGGGCAACTAATGAAAAACTGTTTTTT. It is translated as CASSQAWQGATNEKLFF.

The chain joins TRBV28 to TRBJ2-7, with D possibly matching TRBD1 (6 bases). Trimming stripped 7 bases from V and 3 bases from J, with 13 bases between. This CDR3 contains 13 residues. Per germline, CDR1 MDHEN and CDR2 SYDVKM. The CDR3, as DNA: TGTGCCAGCAAAGGACAGCTATTCTACGAGCAGTACTTC. It is translated as CASKGQLFYEQYF. Full variable domain (missing parts from reference TRBV28 and TRBJ2-7): DVKVTQSSRYLVKRTGEKVFLECVQDMDHENMFWYRQDPGLGLRLIYFSYDVKMKEKGDIPEGYSVSREKKERFSLILESASTNQTSMYLCASKGQLFYEQYFGPGTRLTVT.

V usage is TRBV27 and J usage is TRBJ1-5; the D gene is possibly TRBD1 (5 bases). Between the trimmed V and J ends, which lost 2 bases and 2 bases, there was a span of 16 bases. CDR3 length: 17 amino acids. Germline CDR1 MNHEY, CDR2 SMNVEV (reference sequence). This CDR3 reads CASSLIWGGDGNQPQHF. DNA of the CDR3: TGTGCCAGCAGTTTAATATGGGGAGGGGACGGCAATCAGCCCCAGCATTTT.

The chain is built from TRBV28 and TRBJ1-1; no definite D call. The V and J ends lost 11 bases and 2 bases respectively, with 9 bases between them. In germline, CDR1 is MDHEN, CDR2 SYDVKM. The CDR3 totals 11 residues. The CDR3 reads CALIANTEAFF. The DNA of the CDR3 is TGTGCCCTAATTGCTAACACTGAAGCTTTCTTT.

The V call is TRBV7-9, the J call TRBJ2-3; 9 nucleotides match TRBD1. CDR1 is SEHNR and CDR2 is FQNEAQ in the germline V gene (reference sequence). The V and J ends lost 2 bases and 2 bases, in that order; junction bases with no gene match: 5. CDR3 length: 16 amino acids. As DNA, the CDR3 is TGTGCCAGCAGCTTAAGAGACAGGGGGTACACAGATACGCAGTATTTT. Its protein is CASSLRDRGYTDTQYF.

V gene TRBV5-5 combines with J gene TRBJ1-5; TRBD1 agrees at 8 bases. The J segment lost 0 bases and the V segment lost 4 bases, leaving 9 bases of the junction unmatched. Germline assignment: CDR1 SGHKS and CDR2 YYEKEE (reference sequence). The CDR3 has 17 residues. In nucleotides, the CDR3 is TGTGCCAGCAGCGCCGCAGGGGGCGGGGGTAGCAATCAGCCCCAGCATTTT. Its protein is CASSAAGGGGSNQPQHF.